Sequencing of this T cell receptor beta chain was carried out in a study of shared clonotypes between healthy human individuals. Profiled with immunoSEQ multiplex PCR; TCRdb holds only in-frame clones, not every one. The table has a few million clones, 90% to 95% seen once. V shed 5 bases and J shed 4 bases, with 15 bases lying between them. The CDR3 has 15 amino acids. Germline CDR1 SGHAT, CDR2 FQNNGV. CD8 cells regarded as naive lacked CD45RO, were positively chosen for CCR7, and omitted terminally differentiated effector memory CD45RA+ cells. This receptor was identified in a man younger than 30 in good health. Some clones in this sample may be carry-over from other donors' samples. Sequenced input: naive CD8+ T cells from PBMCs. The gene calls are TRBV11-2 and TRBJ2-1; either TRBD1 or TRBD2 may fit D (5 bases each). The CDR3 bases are TGTGCCAGCAGCCGCCCTGGGACCTTATACAATGAGCAGTTCTTC. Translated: CASSRPGTLYNEQFF.